Below are 22 T cell receptor beta chains sequenced from a single sample in a study of blood T cell repertoires in COVID-19. Measured with immunoSEQ multiplex PCR; TCRdb has only the in-frame clones, and not every one. Seen here are 65,000 or so clones, over 75% observed once, and the top ten hold roughly 3.2%. Sequencing was done on a sample of peripheral blood. These receptor sequences come from a man aged 45-60 years with active COVID-19.

V and J are TRBV5-5 and TRBJ2-7, with 9 bases that match TRBD1. Germline V gene lookup returns CDR1 SGHKS and CDR2 YYEKEE (reference sequence). This CDR3 region has 14 residues. V was pared by 4 bases and J by 6 bases, with 8 bases of the junction left unmatched. The CDR3 reads CASSPGRTGAEQYF. CDR3 DNA: TGTGCCAGCAGCCCCGGGAGGACAGGGGCCGAGCAGTACTTC.

This CDR3 reads CASSFSTGGGLTF. Here the CDR3 DNA reads TGTGCCAGCAGTTTTTCCACAGGGGGCGGCCTGACCTTC. The chain couples TRBV27 to TRBJ1-2; TRBD1 matches at 9 bases. This CDR3 is built from 13 residues. The germline gives CDR1 MNHEY, CDR2 SMNVEV (reference sequence). V lost 3 bases, J lost 14 bases, and 10 bases stayed unmatched.

The CDR3 spells CASSRTSGSYEQYF. The DNA of the CDR3 is TGTGCCAGCAGCCGTACTAGCGGCTCCTACGAGCAGTACTTC. The J gene is TRBJ2-7, the V gene TRBV7-2; 8 positions match TRBD2. The junction had 3 bases not matched to a gene; V was cut back by 5 bases and J by 0 bases. This CDR3 spans 14 amino acids. Germline lookup yields CDR1 SGHTA and CDR2 FQGNSA.

The chain carries TRBV5-4 and TRBJ2-7; unclear D gene. Trimming took off 1 base at V and 4 bases at J, with 21 bases between the two ends. The germline gives CDR1 SGHNT, CDR2 YYREEE (reference sequence). CDR3 size: 17 residues. The CDR3 DNA reads as TGTGCCAGCAGCTTGATGTTCGGGTTGGAAGTGAGTTACGAGCAGTACTTC. This codes for CASSLMFGLEVSYEQYF.

This clone was seen more than once but under ten times. This is likely a read error, given that the CDR3 carries no conserved phenylalanine or tryptophan at its end. It is unclear where the CDR3 begins or ends on the DNA, so no DNA is shown, and the CDR3 is as TCRdb lists it. The V call is TRBV18, the J call TRBJ2-7; the table calls TRBD2, which could not be checked here. The CDR3 has 13 amino acids, counting both end residues. The germline V gene encodes CDR1 KGHSH and CDR2 LQKENI. CDR3 region: CASSPGLEGAMEI.

The table lists this clone with a count of one. The chain carries TRBV5-1 and TRBJ2-1, with TRBD2 matching 9 bases. Germline V gene sequence: CDR1 SGHRS, CDR2 YFSETQ. Unmatched junction bases numbered 4, after V lost 4 bases and J lost 2 bases. CDR3 length: 15 residues. The DNA of the CDR3 is TGCGCCAGCAGCCTTAGCGGGGGAGCCTACAATGAGCAGTTCTTC. It codes for CASSLSGGAYNEQFF.

The chain recombines TRBV5-4 with TRBJ2-5; tentatively, D is TRBD2 (6 bases). Germline V gene sequence: CDR1 SGHNT, CDR2 YYREEE (reference sequence). This CDR3 is built from 16 residues. Trimming cost V 4 bases and J 4 bases, with 20 bases left between them. CDR3 sequence reads: CASSQEAGRALETQYF. As DNA, the CDR3 is TGTGCCAGCAGCCAGGAAGCGGGTCGGGCGTTAGAGACCCAGTACTTC.

This chain joins TRBV19 and TRBJ1-2; TRBD1 agrees at 10 bases. V gave up 6 bases and J gave up 3 bases; unmatched junction bases: 7. This CDR3 region has 15 residues. The germline gives CDR1 LNHDA, CDR2 SQIVND (reference sequence). The CDR3 region has the DNA TGTGCCAGTAGGTTGTGGACAGGGGGAGACTATGGCTACACCTTC. Protein: CASRLWTGGDYGYTF.

The chain has TRBV6-5 and TRBJ1-2; tentatively, D is TRBD1 (6 bases). Germline values: CDR1 MNHEY, CDR2 SVGAGI. V was pared by 6 bases and J by 3 bases, with 8 bases between. This CDR3 spans 12 amino acids. In DNA, the CDR3 is TGTGCCAGCAGAGACAGGCACTATGGCTACACCTTC. Protein product: CASRDRHYGYTF.

This clone was observed once. The chain uses TRBV21-1 and TRBJ1-6. TRBV21-1 is flagged as a pseudogene. The CDR3 contains 16 residues. In DNA form, the CDR3 reads TGTGCCAGCCCCCGGGGAGAGGTTTTGGGGAATTCACCCCTCCACTTT. Protein product: CASPRGEVLGNSPLHF.

This chain links TRBV25-1 with TRBJ2-5, with 8 nucleotides matching TRBD1. The germline V gene has CDR1 MGHDK and CDR2 SYGVNS. V gave up 8 bases and J gave up 4 bases; unmatched junction bases: 6. The CDR3 is 13 residues long. CDR3 protein: CASRNRGSETQYF. Written as DNA, the CDR3 is TGTGCCAGCCGAAACAGGGGGTCAGAGACCCAGTACTTC. The variable domain in full, completed from reference TRBV25-1 and TRBJ2-5, reads EADIYQTPRYLVIGTGKKITLECSQTMGHDKMYWYQQDPGMELHLIHYSYGVNSTEKGDLSSESTVSRIRTEHFPLTLESARPSHTSQYLCASRNRGSETQYFGPGTRLLVL.

The J gene is TRBJ2-5, the V gene TRBV11-2; 9 bases match TRBD1. The germline CDR1 and CDR2 sequences are SGHAT and FQNNGV. The junction had 6 bases not matched to a gene; V was cut back by 8 bases and J by 2 bases. This CDR3 region has 14 residues. CDR3 sequence: CASGRDRVQETQYF. CDR3 bases: TGTGCCAGCGGCCGGGACAGGGTTCAAGAGACCCAGTACTTC.

This clone was counted only a few times. This chain uses TRBV28 with TRBJ1-2, with D possibly TRBD1 on 5 matching bases. Per the germline V gene, CDR1 is MDHEN and CDR2 is SYDVKM. The length of the CDR3 is 14 residues. Trimming removed 8 bases from V and 0 bases from J, with 13 bases in between. The CDR3 DNA reads TGTGCCAGCGCCGACGGGGGGACTAACTATGGCTACACCTTC. Translated, it gives CASADGGTNYGYTF.

The CDR3 sequence: CASSLYSYNEQFF. CDR3 nucleotides: TGTGCCAGCAGCCTTTACTCCTACAATGAGCAGTTCTTC. V gene TRBV11-2 combines with J gene TRBJ2-1; D remains unclear. Germline CDR1 reads SGHAT; CDR2 reads FQNNGV. The CDR3 has 13 residues. The ends were cut back, 5 bases at V and 0 bases at J, with 5 bases in the middle. Based on the CDR3 plus reference TRBV11-2 and TRBJ2-1, the full variable domain is EAGVAQSPRYKIIEKRQSVAFWCNPISGHATLYWYQQILGQGPKLLIQFQNNGVVDDSQLPKDRFSAERLKGVDSTLKIQPAKLEDSAVYLCASSLYSYNEQFFGPGTRLTVL.

The chain is built from TRBV5-1 and TRBJ2-7; TRBD2 matches at 13 bases. With 4 bases clipped from V and 2 bases from J, the junction kept 9 bases outside the gene matches. Germline V gene sequence: CDR1 SGHRS, CDR2 YFSETQ. The CDR3 contains 17 residues. The CDR3 DNA reads as TGCGCCAGCAGCGGGCGACTAGCGGGAGGTATCCCCTACGAGCAGTACTTC. Its translation: CASSGRLAGGIPYEQYF.

The chain recombines TRBV19 with TRBJ1-4; D is uncertain. V dropped 8 bases and J dropped 0 bases, with 10 bases sitting between them. Germline-derived CDR1 and CDR2 are LNHDA and SQIVND (reference sequence). This CDR3 is built from 14 residues. The CDR3 spells CASRDGSTNEKLFF. The CDR3 bases are TGTGCCAGTCGTGACGGGTCAACTAATGAAAAACTGTTTTTT. The full variable domain, completed using reference TRBV19 and TRBJ1-4, is DGGITQSPKYLFRKEGQNVTLSCEQNLNHDAMYWYRQDPGQGLRLIYYSQIVNDFQKGDIAEGYSVSREKKESFPLTVTSAQKNPTAFYLCASRDGSTNEKLFFGSGTQLSVL.

The rearrangement uses TRBV5-5 and TRBJ2-7; TRBD1 matches 8 bases. V trimming: 1 base; J trimming: 1 base; junction bases outside the gene matches: 4. The CDR3 runs 15 residues. The germline gives CDR1 SGHKS, CDR2 YYEKEE (reference sequence). The chain's CDR3 is CASSLYGQGSYEQYF. The CDR3 DNA sequence: TGTGCCAGCAGCTTGTACGGACAGGGATCCTACGAGCAGTACTTC.

The V call is TRBV6-5, the J call TRBJ1-1; possibly TRBD1 for D (6 bases). This CDR3 is 14 amino acids long. Trimming took 3 bases from V and 3 from J, leaving 11 bases between them. From germline, CDR1 is MNHEY and CDR2 SVGAGI. The CDR3 DNA is TGTGCCAGCAGTTATTCCAGGGGTTACACTGAAGCTTTCTTT. This translates into CASSYSRGYTEAFF.

This clone was found once. The rearrangement uses TRBV14 and TRBJ2-5; TRBD2 aligns across 7 bases. The CDR3 contains 15 residues. Trimming at V came to 5 bases and at J to 2 bases, leaving 8 bases not matched to a gene. Germline V gene data show CDR1 as SGHDN and CDR2 as FVKESK. CDR3 nucleotide sequence: TGTGCCAGCAGCTGGAGCCGGGGAGGGCAAGAGACCCAGTACTTC. Encoded protein: CASSWSRGGQETQYF.

The chain joins TRBV5-8 to TRBJ2-2; D may be TRBD2 (5 bases). Trimming removed 5 bases at V and 3 bases at J, with 14 bases between. CDR3 length equals 15 residues. Germline V gene lookup returns CDR1 SGHTS and CDR2 YDEGEE. Here the CDR3 reads CASSRGLTDTGELFF. CDR3 coding DNA: TGTGCCAGCAGTCGGGGTCTTACGGACACCGGGGAGCTGTTTTTT.

The J gene is TRBJ1-1, the V gene TRBV2; D ambiguous. Trimming left V 7 bases short and J 0 bases short, with 15 bases between. CDR1 and CDR2 (germline): SNHLY, FYNNEI. This CDR3 is built from 15 residues. The CDR3 DNA reads TGTGCCAGCACCCGCGAGGTGGCGATGAACACTGAAGCTTTCTTT. Translating it yields CASTREVAMNTEAFF.

The V and J genes are TRBV27 and TRBJ2-7; tentatively, D is TRBD1 (6 bases). Germline V gives CDR1 MNHEY, CDR2 SMNVEV (reference sequence). V dropped 6 bases and J dropped 4 bases, with 16 bases sitting between them. The CDR3 covers 14 residues. CDR3 DNA sequence: TGTGCCAGCAGGGTCCGGGACACTTCTTACGAGCAGTACTTC. Encoded protein: CASRVRDTSYEQYF.